This TCR beta chain is drawn from a study of cytomegalovirus exposure and HLA in healthy donors. PCR involved 60 Vbeta and 13 Jbeta primers. Assay: immunoSEQ multiplex PCR; the TCRdb copy retains only in-frame clones and omits some. The sample includes about 110,000 clones, over 65% of them seen just once. Study outcomes and limitations: Most TCR beta V segments were productive about 87% or about 30% of the time in an earlier analysis. An observed cluster of highly shared sequence variants was recorded as a likely sequencing artifact.

Comment on this clone: Its specificity is not known.

CDR1 is MDHEN, CDR2 SYDVKM, per germline. The CDR3 has 14 amino acids. Losses at the gene ends were 9 bases for V and 4 bases for J; bases not matched to a gene: 9. The rearrangement uses TRBV28 and TRBJ2-7, with 10 bases identical to TRBD1. The receptor's source is a man between 25 and 39 years old in good health and CMV-seropositive. The sample consisted of PBMCs. CDR3 bases: TGTGCCAGTCTCCGGGACAGGGGCCTGTACGAGCAGTACTTC. Its protein product is CASLRDRGLYEQYF. Drawing the rest from reference TRBV28 and TRBJ2-7, the complete variable domain is DVKVTQSSRYLVKRTGEKVFLECVQDMDHENMFWYRQDPGLGLRLIYFSYDVKMKEKGDIPEGYSVSREKKERFSLILESASTNQTSMYLCASLRDRGLYEQYFGPGTRLTVT.